This TCR beta chain was captured in a study of T-cell reconstitution after alpha-beta-depleted transplantation in children. Overall study findings and caveats: One year post-transplant, T-cell counts and diversity were largely derived from T cells produced anew. It was surviving recipient T cells and thymic progenitors that gave some patients high TCRbeta diversity at day 60. Reports say that about two months after transplant, the alpha-beta T cells came out of several hundred graft clones that had expanded.

As it was prepared, the TCRbeta library received unique molecular identifiers. TCRdb used MiXCR to reprocess the PCR reads, holding one entry per CDR3 protein. The sample shows around 100,000 distinct CDR3 sequences, about 9.4% of them seen only once. Turning to this clonotype: Its antigen is undetermined.

From germline, CDR1 is DFQATT and CDR2 SNEGSKA (reference sequence). The junction had 6 bases not matched to a gene; V was cut back by 5 bases and J by 4 bases. The length of the CDR3 is 15 residues. The V and J genes are TRBV20-1 and TRBJ2-1; 12 bases agree with TRBD2. The origin of this receptor is a boy aged 2 to 10 with acute lymphoblastic leukemia, due to receive a stem cell transplant. This specimen consisted of PBMCs, obtained before TCRalphabeta/CD19-depleted stem cell transplant. CDR3 coding DNA: TGCAGTGCTCGTACTAGCGGGAGGAATTACAATGAGCAGTTCTTC. As protein: CSARTSGRNYNEQFF.